This T cell receptor (beta chain) was retrieved from a study of metastatic and nonmetastatic thyroid tumors. On the study more broadly: Thyroid patients, malignant and benign, had repertoires compared across blood and tumor or nodule tissue. Broader study findings: According to reports, the diversity of TCR beta was significantly higher in malignant thyroid tumors than in benign nodules, and this held in both blood and tumor samples.

At least ten counts were recorded for this clone. Its specificity is not known. Germline CDR1 and CDR2: KGHDR and SFDVKD. The CDR3 consists of 15 residues. V was clipped by 5 bases and J by 6 bases, with 16 bases between them. Every patient underwent thyroid surgery untreated. With MiXCR, TCRdb called clones anew from the PCR reads. The sample has approximately 22,000 clones, around 15% seen once. This receptor was taken from a female donor with papillary thyroid cancer or a benign thyroid nodule (not recorded which). Some clones in this sample may be carry-over from other donors' samples. Sequencing used blood. This chain uses TRBV24-1 with TRBJ2-1; a weak D match, TRBD1 (5 bases). The CDR3 reads CATSGGRGISNEQFF. The CDR3 bases are TGTGCCACCAGTGGGGGTAGGGGAATCAGCAATGAGCAGTTCTTC.